The 21 T cell receptor beta chains presented below share a single source sample, sequenced in a study of identical twins. Using its own MiXCR run on the 5' RACE reads, TCRdb lists one record per CDR3 protein. The data hold about 260,000 distinct CDR3 sequences, with 5.5% to 7% observed a single time. These data are also associated with another study on yellow fever vaccine responses in identical twins.

Sequencing used memory (CD45RO+) T cells sorted from blood. The receptor set was obtained from a woman aged 18-29 years in good health.

Only a few counts were recorded for this clonotype. The chain couples TRBV7-6 to TRBJ1-3, with 7 bases that match TRBD1. V shed 5 bases and J 0 bases; nucleotides not matched to a gene: 16. The germline V gene has CDR1 SGHVS and CDR2 FNYEAQ. There are 19 residues in the CDR3. CDR3 sequence reads: CASSPRALYTGVSGNTIYF. Written as DNA, the CDR3 is TGTGCCAGCAGCCCCAGAGCCCTTTATACAGGGGTCTCTGGAAACACCATATATTTT. The full variable domain, rest sourced from reference TRBV7-6 and TRBJ1-3, is GAGVSQSPRYKVTKRGQDVALRCDPISGHVSLYWYRQALGQGPEFLTYFNYEAQQDKSGLPNDRFSAERPEGSISTLTIQRTEQRDSAMYRCASSPRALYTGVSGNTIYFGEGSWLTVV.

This clonotype was recorded at least ten times. The chain combines TRBV29-1 with TRBJ2-1; weak D call: TRBD2 (5 bases). Looked up from germline, CDR1 is SQVTM and CDR2 is ANQGSEA. The germline V and J ends were trimmed by 2 bases and 3 bases, with 14 bases remaining between them. The CDR3 loop spans 15 amino acids. The CDR3 DNA is TGCAGCGTTGAATCCTTCGGGGATGGCTACAATGAGCAGTTCTTC. It yields the protein CSVESFGDGYNEQFF.

The chain has TRBV3-1 and TRBJ2-7, with 9 nucleotides matching TRBD2. The junction had 9 bases not matched to a gene; V was cut back by 4 bases and J by 2 bases. The CDR3 totals 16 residues. Germline CDR1 LGHDT, CDR2 YNNKEL (reference sequence). The CDR3 DNA is TGTGCCAGCAGCCTTACTAGCGGGCAAACCACCTACGAGCAGTACTTC. It yields the protein CASSLTSGQTTYEQYF.

This clonotype appeared many times. This chain links TRBV15 with TRBJ2-1; 7 bases agree with TRBD1. V dropped 5 bases and J dropped 4; count of bases not matched to a gene: 8. This CDR3 has 15 amino acids. Per the germline V gene, CDR1 is LNHNV and CDR2 is YYDKDF (reference sequence). The CDR3 nucleotides are TGTGCCACCAGCTACCACGACAGGGTATACAATGAGCAGTTCTTC. Protein product: CATSYHDRVYNEQFF.

This chain uses TRBV20-1 with TRBJ2-7; D is possibly TRBD1 (6 bases). CDR3 length: 14 amino acids. V lost 5 bases and J lost 3, with 17 bases in between. Germline CDR1 DFQATT, CDR2 SNEGSKA (reference sequence). In nucleotides, the CDR3 is TGCAGTGCTCATCACTGGACAGAGATCTACGAGCAGTACGTC. It specifies CSAHHWTEIYEQYV.

The chain recombines TRBV7-8 with TRBJ1-6; D gene uncertain. This CDR3 spans 16 amino acids. Trimming pared 1 base from V and 1 base from J, leaving 8 bases between. Germline V gene data show CDR1 as SGHVS and CDR2 as FQNEAQ. As DNA, the CDR3 is TGTGCCAGCAGCTTAGTTTCCCCGTCCTATAATTCACCCCTCCACTTT. Translation gives CASSLVSPSYNSPLHF.

This clonotype was seen repeatedly, ten times or more. The chain is built from TRBV12-3 or TRBV12-4 and TRBJ2-1; D gene ambiguous. This CDR3 is 15 amino acids long. Trimming took off 2 bases at V and 5 bases at J, with 13 bases between the two ends. The CDR3 sequence is CASSLPQASNNEQFF. CDR3 DNA sequence: TGTGCCAGCAGTTTACCCCAAGCCTCAAACAATGAGCAGTTCTTC.

This chain links TRBV20-1 with TRBJ2-1, with TRBD1 identical over 7 bases. The CDR3 is 13 residues long. Germline CDR1 is DFQATT and CDR2 is SNEGSKA (reference sequence). V trimming: 0 bases; J trimming: 5 bases; junction bases outside the gene matches: 1. Here the CDR3 reads CSARERGHNEQFF. Here the CDR3 DNA reads TGCAGTGCTAGAGAAAGGGGGCACAATGAGCAGTTCTTC.

The chain links TRBV27 to TRBJ2-1; possible D gene TRBD2, 5 bases. In germline, CDR1 is MNHEY, CDR2 SMNVEV (reference sequence). Between the trimmed V and J ends, which lost 8 bases and 6 bases, there was a span of 14 bases. The CDR3 totals 13 residues. The CDR3 loop reads CASGLSGGNEQFF. The CDR3 DNA reads as TGTGCCAGCGGGCTCAGTGGAGGCAATGAGCAGTTCTTC.

The V call is TRBV5-6, the J call TRBJ2-7; D might be TRBD2 (5 bases). V was pared by 3 bases and J by 2 bases, with 12 bases between. Germline-derived CDR1 and CDR2 are SGHDT and YYEEEE. CDR3 length equals 14 residues. The CDR3 is CASSSRSGTYEQYF. CDR3 nucleotide sequence: TGTGCCAGCAGCTCACGGAGCGGAACCTACGAGCAGTACTTC.

This clonotype was seen at least ten times. This chain connects TRBV7-2 to TRBJ2-7; D perhaps matches TRBD2 (6 bases). The V end lost 4 bases, the J end lost 6 bases, and 19 bases lay between the germline ends. Germline assignment: CDR1 SGHTA and CDR2 FQGNSA. This CDR3 region has 15 residues. DNA of the CDR3: TGTGCCAGCAGCTCGGAAAATATCAGGCGGGGCGAGCAGTACTTC. Translation gives CASSSENIRRGEQYF.

This clonotype was observed many times. The J gene is TRBJ2-2, the V gene TRBV12-3 or TRBV12-4; perhaps D is TRBD1 or TRBD2 (5 bases each). The CDR3 runs 13 residues. The V gene lost 0 bases and the J gene lost 6 bases, with 5 bases spanning the gap. CDR3 sequence reads: CASSLAGAGELFF. In DNA form, the CDR3 reads TGTGCCAGCAGTTTAGCGGGGGCCGGGGAGCTGTTTTTT.

This clonotype was seen ten or more times. This chain uses TRBV11-2 with TRBJ2-1, with D unclear. Trimming stripped 5 bases from V and 8 bases from J, with 10 bases between. The CDR3 has 12 amino acids. CDR1 and CDR2 from the germline V gene are SGHAT and FQNNGV. The CDR3 protein is CASSPRPYEQFF. The DNA for the CDR3 is TGTGCCAGCAGCCCCCGCCCATATGAGCAGTTCTTC.

This clonotype was observed a handful of times. The rearrangement uses TRBV18 and TRBJ2-5; D is ambiguous. The CDR3 runs to 13 residues. Trimming cost V 8 bases and J 3 bases, with 13 bases left between them. The germline V gene encodes CDR1 KGHSH and CDR2 LQKENI. The chain's CDR3 is CASQGGKKETQYF. DNA for the CDR3: TGTGCCAGCCAAGGTGGGAAAAAAGAGACCCAGTACTTC.

This clonotype has ten or more counts. V is TRBV7-2 and J is TRBJ2-3; D gene uncertain. This CDR3 region has 12 residues. The V end lost 3 bases, the J end lost 6 bases, and 7 bases lay between the germline ends. Germline V gene lookup returns CDR1 SGHTA and CDR2 FQGNSA. CDR3 protein: CASSLTWDTQYF. In DNA, the CDR3 is TGTGCCAGCAGCTTGACATGGGATACGCAGTATTTT.

This clonotype was seen ten or more times. The CDR3 bases are TGTGCCACCAGCACCGAACGGGTGGGCACAGATACGCAGTATTTT. It is translated as CATSTERVGTDTQYF. The genes are TRBV15 and TRBJ2-3; D is unclear. Germline values: CDR1 LNHNV, CDR2 YYDKDF (reference sequence). Trimming stripped 4 bases from V and 1 base from J, with 12 bases between. This CDR3 is 15 amino acids long.

The rearrangement links TRBV6-1 to TRBJ1-2; 8 nucleotides agree with TRBD1. The CDR3 runs to 13 residues. CDR1 and CDR2 from the germline V gene are MNHNS and SASEGT. V gave up 6 bases and J gave up 5 bases; unmatched junction bases: 5. CDR3 residues: CASRPQGEYGYTF. The CDR3 bases are TGTGCCAGCAGACCACAGGGGGAATATGGCTACACCTTC.

This clonotype was seen more than once but under ten times. The rearrangement links TRBV4-1 to TRBJ2-5; no definite D call. Germline V lookup: CDR1 MGHRA, CDR2 YSYEKL. The CDR3 consists of 15 residues. The V end was cut by 4 bases, the J end by 5 bases, with 17 bases between. CDR3 sequence reads: CASSLPSGPMETQYF. The CDR3 DNA follows: TGCGCCAGCAGCCTCCCTTCCGGGCCCATGGAGACCCAGTACTTC.

The chain links TRBV6-1 to TRBJ2-3; 9 bases line up with TRBD2. The CDR3 has 14 amino acids. The germline CDR1 and CDR2 sequences are MNHNS and SASEGT. V gave up 6 bases and J gave up 2 bases; unmatched junction bases: 3. The CDR3 DNA reads TGTGCCAGCAGGACTAGCGGTTACACAGATACGCAGTATTTT. The encoded protein is CASRTSGYTDTQYF.

This clonotype was observed a handful of times. This rearrangement joins TRBV20-1 to TRBJ2-4, with TRBD2 matching 8 bases. The germline gives CDR1 DFQATT, CDR2 SNEGSKA (reference sequence). The J segment lost 1 base and the V segment lost 5 bases, leaving 4 bases of the junction unmatched. The CDR3 consists of 14 residues. The CDR3 nucleotides read TGCAGTGCTGCCGGGGGGGGGGCCAAAAACATTCAGTACTTC. Translating gives CSAAGGGAKNIQYF.

Many counts were recorded for this clonotype. The chain recombines TRBV5-1 with TRBJ2-2; maybe TRBD1 (6 bases). This CDR3 is 13 amino acids long. Trimming took off 3 bases at V and 6 bases at J, with 9 bases between the two ends. The germline V gene has CDR1 SGHRS and CDR2 YFSETQ. CDR3 in DNA: TGCGCCAGCAGCTACAGGGATGCCGGGGAGCTGTTTTTT. The encoded protein is CASSYRDAGELFF. The variable domain in full, with the rest retrieved from reference TRBV5-1 and TRBJ2-2, is KAGVTQTPRYLIKTRGQQVTLSCSPISGHRSVSWYQQTPGQGLQFLFEYFSETQRNKGNFPGRFSGRQFSNSRSEMNVSTLELGDSALYLCASSYRDAGELFFGEGSRLTVL.